These T cell receptor beta chains were read from a single sample in a study of cytomegalovirus exposure and HLA in healthy donors. This table comes from immunoSEQ multiplex PCR, and its TCRdb copy is limited to in-frame clones, with some not included. The sample has approximately 170,000 clones, around 80% seen once. Sequencing used PBMCs. These receptors originate from a man aged 40-50 years in good health and CMV-seronegative. Both conserved end residues are part of each CDR3. Each record gives: V gene, J gene, CDR3 protein.

V: TRBV5-1; J: TRBJ1-2; CDR3: CASSPPGEGYGYTF
V: TRBV14; J: TRBJ1-1; CDR3: CASSASVGGTEAFF
V: TRBV7-8; J: TRBJ2-4; CDR3: CASSLASGGQANSQYF
V: TRBV10-3; J: TRBJ1-3; CDR3: CAISGTGSGNTIYF
V: TRBV2; J: TRBJ2-5; CDR3: CASSFAGGWEAQYF
V: TRBV6-1; J: TRBJ2-3; CDR3: CASNPGLAGVDTQYF
V: TRBV10-3; J: TRBJ2-1; CDR3: CAITDRALQSSYNEQFF
V: TRBV9; J: TRBJ2-3; CDR3: CASSVARTSGTDTQYF
V: TRBV28; J: TRBJ2-7; CDR3: CASSSTVTYEQYF
V: TRBV2; J: TRBJ2-7; CDR3: CASSAAYEQYF
V: TRBV27; J: .; CDR3: CASSWTSGLYEQYF
V: TRBV27; J: TRBJ2-7; CDR3: CASRGLADSTGQYF
V: TRBV10-2; J: TRBJ2-7; CDR3: CASGTGGADEQYF
V: TRBV7-9; J: TRBJ2-7; CDR3: CASRLGTSGSYEQYF
V: TRBV6-1; J: TRBJ1-2; CDR3: CASTDPQGQDGYTF
V: TRBV7-2; J: TRBJ1-1; CDR3: CASSLEGDNFEAFF
V: TRBV5-1; J: TRBJ2-1; CDR3: CASSWGQGGGEQFF
V: TRBV7-3; J: TRBJ2-1; CDR3: CASSLTREPLDEQFF
V: TRBV27; J: TRBJ2-7; CDR3: CASSLRRESYEQYF
V: TRBV19; J: TRBJ2-1; CDR3: CASGRLAGEYNEQFF
V: TRBV5-8; J: TRBJ2-3; CDR3: CASSLAFRDPSTDTQYF
V: TRBV11-3; J: TRBJ2-2; CDR3: CASSLGTGDGELFF
V: TRBV27; J: TRBJ2-1; CDR3: CASSSYNRDEQFF
V: TRBV27; J: TRBJ2-7; CDR3: CASSQQEPYEQYF
V: TRBV5-1; J: TRBJ1-4; CDR3: CASSAGTVTNEKLFF
V: TRBV5-4; J: TRBJ2-7; CDR3: CASRMGQGVYEQYF
V: TRBV27; J: TRBJ1-4; CDR3: CASSLLSGTGDAKLFF
V: TRBV9; J: TRBJ2-7; CDR3: CASNAGRSSYEQYF
V: TRBV15; J: TRBJ1-2; CDR3: CATSLSQHGGGGYTF
V: TRBV7-9; J: TRBJ2-3; CDR3: CASSPVRGSTDTQYF
V: TRBV7-3; J: TRBJ2-1; CDR3: CASSIAGTSGYNEQFF
V: TRBV28; J: TRBJ1-1; CDR3: CAIRGSPANTEAFF
V: TRBV6-1; J: TRBJ2-3; CDR3: CASLDLGGTDTQYF
V: TRBV5-4; J: TRBJ1-1; CDR3: CASSRQGSNTEAFF
V: TRBV5-1; J: TRBJ1-5; CDR3: CASSLEGATQPQHF
V: TRBV4-1; J: TRBJ2-7; CDR3: CASSRQVGGKEQYF
V: TRBV30; J: TRBJ1-2; CDR3: CAWSVGQVLNYGYTF
V: TRBV2; J: TRBJ2-2; CDR3: CASAGGGELFF
V: TRBV6-5; J: TRBJ2-3; CDR3: CASKRGISTDTQYF
V: TRBV7-9; J: TRBJ1-1; CDR3: CASSLAGTANTEAFF
V: TRBV4-2; J: TRBJ2-7; CDR3: CASSQDRDRGLGYEQYF
V: TRBV6-4; J: TRBJ2-2; CDR3: CASSPQGTGELFF
V: TRBV6-1; J: TRBJ1-4; CDR3: CASSEEGHRGPGEKLFF
V: TRBV7-9; J: TRBJ1-4; CDR3: CASSSPRGRVNEKLFF
V: TRBV27; J: TRBJ1-1; CDR3: CASLMGTSRGNTEAFF
V: TRBV12-5; J: TRBJ2-1; CDR3: CASAAQGGEQFF
V: TRBV27; J: TRBJ2-7; CDR3: CASSLNRASGTYEQYF
V: TRBV25-1; J: TRBJ1-6; CDR3: CASSYRQGHSPLHF
V: TRBV9; J: TRBJ1-2; CDR3: CASSGYNGGVPNYGYTF
V: TRBV6-1; J: TRBJ2-3; CDR3: CASSALGLAGLTDTQYF
V: TRBV11-3; J: TRBJ2-5; CDR3: CASSLGLAGGQETQYF
V: TRBV29-1; J: TRBJ1-6; CDR3: CSVALGQDNSPLHF
V: TRBV29-1; J: TRBJ2-1; CDR3: CSVFRGYNEQFF
V: TRBV6-1; J: TRBJ1-2; CDR3: CASSLTGGDYGYTF
V: TRBV7-3; J: TRBJ1-2; CDR3: CASSLKGDSYGYTF
V: TRBV9; J: TRBJ2-1; CDR3: CASSVAGHNNEQFF
V: TRBV7-6; J: TRBJ2-1; CDR3: CASSQSGGRETYNEQFF
V: TRBV7-8; J: TRBJ2-1; CDR3: CASSPLAGEGGWYNEQFF
V: TRBV5-1; J: TRBJ2-3; CDR3: CASSLGDSYTQYF